The rows below give T cell receptor beta chains drawn from one sample of a study of cytomegalovirus exposure and HLA in healthy donors. Data came from immunoSEQ multiplex PCR; TCRdb stores just in-frame clones and leaves some out. Of fewer than 150,000 clones listed, roughly 79% were seen once; the top ten hold 30%. Sequenced input: PBMCs. The receptor set was obtained from a man aged 30-40 years in good health and CMV-seropositive. CDR3s include the opening cysteine and the closing phenylalanine or tryptophan. A D gene is named only where the DNA matches it firmly. Size values are once, few and many counts, or a class for expanded clones, and some rows have none.

V gene	J gene	D gene	clone size	CDR3 DNA	CDR3 protein
TRBV6-1	TRBJ2-5	-	-	TGTGCCAGCAGTGAATACGGGGGAGGCGAGACCCAGTACTTC	CASSEYGGGETQYF
TRBV6-6	TRBJ2-7	-	once	TGTGCCAGCAGTTACTCGAACCTAGCGCTGAGCTACGAGCAGTACTTC	CASSYSNLALSYEQYF
TRBV5-1	TRBJ1-2	TRBD1	-	TGCGCCAGCAGCTCGCCGGGACAGGGACAGTACACCTTC	CASSSPGQGQYTF
TRBV10-3	TRBJ1-4	TRBD1	-	TGTGCCATCAGCCCAACTACAGGGGGTAATGAAAAACTGTTTTTT	CAISPTTGGNEKLFF
TRBV27	TRBJ1-2	TRBD1	-	TGTGCCAGCAGTTTATCGAGGACAGGGCCTAACTATGGCTACACCTTC	CASSLSRTGPNYGYTF
TRBV5-4	TRBJ2-7	TRBD1	-	TGTGCCAGCAGGCCATATACAGGGGACGGGCGCTCCGAGCAGTACTTC	CASRPYTGDGRSEQYF
TRBV5-1	TRBJ2-5	TRBD2	-	TGCGCCAGCAGCTTTTCCCCCGGGACTAAGAAAGAGACCCAGTACTTC	CASSFSPGTKKETQYF
TRBV9	TRBJ2-2	-	-	TGTGCCAGCAGCGAGGGGATTAGCGGCGCGAACACCGGGGAGCTGTTTTTT	CASSEGISGANTGELFF
TRBV5-5	TRBJ1-1	-	-	TGTGCCAGCAGAGCATTCACAGGGTATACTGAAGCTTTCTTT	CASRAFTGYTEAFF
TRBV6-5	TRBJ2-7	TRBD2	-	TGTGCCAGCAGTTACGGCGGGGGGCCCCTCTTGGACGAGCAGTACTTC	CASSYGGGPLLDEQYF
TRBV5-1	TRBJ2-5	TRBD1	-	TGCGCCAGCAGCTCGGACAGGGGGCTTAAAGAGACCCAGTACTTC	CASSSDRGLKETQYF
TRBV13	TRBJ2-1	TRBD2	-	TGTGCCAGCAGCTCCCGTAGCGGGAGGGCCTCCCACAATGAGCAGTTCTTC	CASSSRSGRASHNEQFF
TRBV2	TRBJ1-2	-	-	TGTGCCAGCAGTGGGGGGGGCCTCTCCTACACCTTC	CASSGGGLSYTF
TRBV4-1	TRBJ2-7	-	few	TGCGCCAGCAGGAGGCTAGTTGACGAGCAGTACTTC	CASRRLVDEQYF
TRBV7-2	TRBJ2-7	-	-	TGTGCCAGCAGCTTAGCGGGGGGGGCCTCCTACGAGCAGTACTTC	CASSLAGGASYEQYF
TRBV7-9	TRBJ2-1	TRBD2	-	TGTGCCAGCAGCTTTTTTTTCGGCGGGAGTTATCTCTACAATGAGCAGTTCTTC	CASSFFFGGSYLYNEQFF
TRBV2	TRBJ1-2	TRBD1	-	TGTGCCAGCAGTCCAGACAGGGAAAGGGGCTATGGCTACACCTTC	CASSPDRERGYGYTF
TRBV6-6	TRBJ2-1	-	-	TGTGCCAGCAGTTACTCTTCGGACTTAGCCAATGAGCAGTTCTTC	CASSYSSDLANEQFF
TRBV19	TRBJ2-7	TRBD1	once	TGTGCCAGTAGTTTCCGCCCCGGGACAGGGGGCTCCTACGAGCAGTACTTC	CASSFRPGTGGSYEQYF
TRBV28	TRBJ1-1	TRBD1	-	TGTGCCAGCAGCCTCAGGGGGACTGAAGCTTTCTTT	CASSLRGTEAFF
TRBV2	TRBJ1-4	-	-	TGTGCCACCTTGGAGGGAAGTGAAAAACTGTTTTTT	CATLEGSEKLFF
TRBV11-3	TRBJ2-7	TRBD2	-	TGTGCCAGCAGCCCCAGGACTAGCGAGAACGAGCAGTACTTC	CASSPRTSENEQYF
TRBV19	TRBJ1-2	TRBD1	-	TGTGCCAGTAGCATCCCCCGACAGGGGATCGAATATGGCTACACCTTC	CASSIPRQGIEYGYTF
TRBV27	TRBJ1-3	-	-	TGTGCCAGCAGGCGGAACCTCTCTGGAAACACCATATATTTT	CASRRNLSGNTIYF
TRBV10-2	TRBJ1-2	TRBD1	-	TGCGCCAGCAGTGGACAGGGGGCGCAGGGTAACTATGGCTACACCTTC	CASSGQGAQGNYGYTF
TRBV2	TRBJ1-4	TRBD1	-	TGTGCCAGCAGTACCGGGACAGGGGGCCCGCCGGGGGAAAAACTGTTTTTT	CASSTGTGGPPGEKLFF
TRBV19	TRBJ2-7	TRBD1	-	TGTGCCAGCGGACCGGACAGGGGAGCCTACGAGCAGTACTTC	CASGPDRGAYEQYF
TRBV19	TRBJ1-5	TRBD1	-	TGTGCCAGTAACCCGACAGGGTCGGGCAATCAGCCCCAGCATTTT	CASNPTGSGNQPQHF
TRBV7-9	TRBJ1-1	-	-	TGTGCCAGCAGCTTCCCTCGAGGGGGTTGGACTGAAGCTTTCTTT	CASSFPRGGWTEAFF
TRBV7-9	TRBJ2-1	-	many	TGTGCCAGCAGCTTAGTCAGCGGGCCCTACAATGAGCAGTTCTTC	CASSLVSGPYNEQFF
TRBV18	TRBJ1-3	-	-	TGTGCCAGCTCACGCCAAGGGGTAGGCACTGGAAACACCATATATTTT	CASSRQGVGTGNTIYF
TRBV6-6	TRBJ1-2	TRBD1	once	TGTGCCAGCAGTTACGATTCAGGGGGCCCTCATGGCTACACCTTC	CASSYDSGGPHGYTF
TRBV9	TRBJ2-1	TRBD2	-	TGTGCCAGCAGCGTAGCGGCGGGAGGGAAAAATGAGCAGTTCTTC	CASSVAAGGKNEQFF
TRBV7-3	TRBJ2-2	-	-	TGTGCCAGCAGCTCGAGAGTTACCGGGGAGCTGTTTTTT	CASSSRVTGELFF
TRBV6-1	TRBJ1-5	TRBD1	-	TGTGCCAGCAGTAGGGCGGACAGGGGCGTGGAGCCCCAGCATTTT	CASSRADRGVEPQHF
TRBV4-1	TRBJ2-5	-	-	TGCGCCAGCAGCCAAGAACCTGGCTTCTCCCAAGAGACCCAGTACTTC	CASSQEPGFSQETQYF
TRBV7-3	TRBJ2-1	-	-	TGTGCCAGCAGCTTCGCGGGCCCCTACAATGAGCAGTTCTTC	CASSFAGPYNEQFF
TRBV7-2	TRBJ2-3	TRBD2	-	TGTGCCAGCAGCTTAGCGCTAGCGGGGGGGCCAGATACGCAGTATTTT	CASSLALAGGPDTQYF
TRBV5-1	TRBJ1-1	TRBD1	once	TGCGCCAGCAGCTTGGGGGACAGGGAATTGAAAGCTTTCTTT	CASSLGDRELKAFF
TRBV19	TRBJ2-7	TRBD1	-	TGTGCCAGTAGCCCGGGACAGGTCTTTTACGAGCAGTACTTC	CASSPGQVFYEQYF
TRBV5-1	TRBJ2-1	TRBD2	-	TGCGCCAGCAGCTCTGACCGGGACTATCAGTTCTTC	CASSSDRDYQFF
TRBV5-1	TRBJ2-7	-	once	TGCGCCAGCAGCTACCAGGGGGAGGCCTACGAGCAGTACTTC	CASSYQGEAYEQYF
TRBV5-1	TRBJ2-3	-	-	TGCGCCACCGGGACTTATCGCGGCACAGATACGCAGTATTTT	CATGTYRGTDTQYF
TRBV5-1	TRBJ2-1	-	-	TGCGCCACCAGTGGTGGGGGGAGCTCCTACAATGAGCAGTTCTTC	CATSGGGSSYNEQFF
TRBV28	TRBJ2-3	-	-	TGTGCCAGCAGCCCTAGTTGGGCAGATACGCAGTATTTT	CASSPSWADTQYF
TRBV10-3	TRBJ2-7	TRBD2	-	TGTGCCATCAGTGAGGAAGCGGGAGGGGCCTACGAGCAGTACTTC	CAISEEAGGAYEQYF
TRBV9	TRBJ1-1	-	-	TGTGCCAGCAGCGTAGGAATTGGCGAAGCTTTCTTT	CASSVGIGEAFF
TRBV2	TRBJ2-3	-	-	TGTGCCAGCAGCCTAATAATTTTGGCAGATACGCAGTATTTT	CASSLIILADTQYF